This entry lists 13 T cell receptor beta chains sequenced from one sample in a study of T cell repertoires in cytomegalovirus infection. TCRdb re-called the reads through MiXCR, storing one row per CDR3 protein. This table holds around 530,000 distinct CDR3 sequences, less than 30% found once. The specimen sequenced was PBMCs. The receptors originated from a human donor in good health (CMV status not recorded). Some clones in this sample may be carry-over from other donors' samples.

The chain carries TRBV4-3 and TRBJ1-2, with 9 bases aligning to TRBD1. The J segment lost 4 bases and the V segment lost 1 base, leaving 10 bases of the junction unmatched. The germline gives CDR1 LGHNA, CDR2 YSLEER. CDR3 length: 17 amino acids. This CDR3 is CASSQVSRDRAFYGYTF. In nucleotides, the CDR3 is TGCGCCAGCAGCCAAGTCTCCCGGGACAGGGCCTTCTATGGCTACACCTTC.

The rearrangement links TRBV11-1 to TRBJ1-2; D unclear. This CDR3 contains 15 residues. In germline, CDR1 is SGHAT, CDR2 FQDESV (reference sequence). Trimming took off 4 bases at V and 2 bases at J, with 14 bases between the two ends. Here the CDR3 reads CASSYGLDGNYGYTF. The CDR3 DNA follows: TGTGCCAGCAGCTACGGACTCGACGGAAACTATGGCTACACCTTC.

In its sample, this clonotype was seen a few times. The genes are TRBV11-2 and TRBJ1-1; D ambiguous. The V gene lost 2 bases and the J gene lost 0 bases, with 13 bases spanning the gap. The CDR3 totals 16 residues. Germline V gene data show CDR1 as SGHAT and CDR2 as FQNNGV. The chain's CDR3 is CASSLSNRYMNTEAFF. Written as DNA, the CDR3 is TGTGCCAGCAGCTTAAGCAACAGATACATGAACACTGAAGCTTTCTTT.

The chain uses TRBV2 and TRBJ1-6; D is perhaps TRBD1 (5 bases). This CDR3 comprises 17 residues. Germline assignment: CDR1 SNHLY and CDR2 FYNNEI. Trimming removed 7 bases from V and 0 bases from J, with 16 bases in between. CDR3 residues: CASKRGTPGSYNSPLHF. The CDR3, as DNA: TGTGCCAGCAAAAGAGGGACCCCGGGCTCCTATAATTCACCCCTCCACTTT.

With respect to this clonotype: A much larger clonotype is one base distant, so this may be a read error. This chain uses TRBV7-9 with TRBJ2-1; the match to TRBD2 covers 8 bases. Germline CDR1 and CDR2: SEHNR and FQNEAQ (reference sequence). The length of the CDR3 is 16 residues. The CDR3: CTSSPPGGGLALGQFF. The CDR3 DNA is TGTACCAGCAGCCCGCCCGGCGGGGGGCTAGCTCTCGGGCAGTTCTTC.

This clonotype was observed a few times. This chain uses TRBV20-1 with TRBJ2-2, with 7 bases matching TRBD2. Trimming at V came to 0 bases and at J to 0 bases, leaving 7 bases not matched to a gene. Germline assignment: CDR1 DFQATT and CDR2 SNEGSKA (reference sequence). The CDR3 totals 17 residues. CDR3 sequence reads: CSARDGRGRANTGELFF. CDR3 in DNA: TGCAGTGCTAGAGATGGGAGGGGACGAGCGAACACCGGGGAGCTGTTTTTT.

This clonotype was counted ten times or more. CDR3 sequence (DNA): TGTGCCAGCAGCTTAGGATTTGAAGAGCGGCCCAACGACAATGAGCAGTTCTTC. This gives the protein CASSLGFEERPNDNEQFF. This rearrangement joins TRBV7-2 to TRBJ2-1, with TRBD2 as a possible D gene (5 bases). There are 18 residues in the CDR3. Trimming removed 1 base at V and 5 bases at J, with 21 bases between. Per germline, CDR1 SGHTA and CDR2 FQGNSA.

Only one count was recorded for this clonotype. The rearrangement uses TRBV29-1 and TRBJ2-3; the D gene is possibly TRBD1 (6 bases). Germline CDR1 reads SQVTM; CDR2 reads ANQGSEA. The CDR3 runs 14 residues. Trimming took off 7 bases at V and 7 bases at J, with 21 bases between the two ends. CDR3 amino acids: CSGGPRDKRNTQYF. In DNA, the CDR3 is TGCAGCGGTGGACCCAGGGACAAAAGGAATACGCAGTATTTT.

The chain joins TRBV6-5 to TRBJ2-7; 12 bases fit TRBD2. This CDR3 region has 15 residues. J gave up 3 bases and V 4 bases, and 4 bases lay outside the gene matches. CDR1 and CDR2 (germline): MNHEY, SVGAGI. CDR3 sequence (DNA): TGTGCCAGCAGTTTCAGGACTAGCGGGAACTACGAGCAGTACGTC. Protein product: CASSFRTSGNYEQYV.

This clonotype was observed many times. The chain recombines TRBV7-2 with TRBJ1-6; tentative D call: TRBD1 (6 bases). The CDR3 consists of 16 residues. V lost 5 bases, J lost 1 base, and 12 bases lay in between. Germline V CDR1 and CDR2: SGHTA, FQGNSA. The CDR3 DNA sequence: TGTGCCAGCAGCCCGAGGGGGTCTTCCTATAATTCACCCCTCCACTTT. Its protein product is CASSPRGSSYNSPLHF.

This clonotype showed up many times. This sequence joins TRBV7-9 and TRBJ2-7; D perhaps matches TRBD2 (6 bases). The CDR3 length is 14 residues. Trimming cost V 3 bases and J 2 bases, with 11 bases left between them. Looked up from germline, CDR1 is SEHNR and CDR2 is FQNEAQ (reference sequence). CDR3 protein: CASSLREITYEQYF. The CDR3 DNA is TGTGCCAGCAGCTTGCGGGAAATAACCTACGAGCAGTACTTC.

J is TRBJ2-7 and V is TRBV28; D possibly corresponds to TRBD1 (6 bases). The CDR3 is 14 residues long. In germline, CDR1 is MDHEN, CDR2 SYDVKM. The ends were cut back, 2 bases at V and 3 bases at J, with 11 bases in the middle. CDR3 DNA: TGTGCCAGCAGTTTAAGTGGCAGGGGCTACGAGCAGTACGTC. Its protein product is CASSLSGRGYEQYV.

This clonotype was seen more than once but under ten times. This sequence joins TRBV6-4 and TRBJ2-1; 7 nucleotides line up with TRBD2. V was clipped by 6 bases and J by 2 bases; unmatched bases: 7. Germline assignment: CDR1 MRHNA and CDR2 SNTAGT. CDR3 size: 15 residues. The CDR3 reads CASRRDYPPYNEQFF. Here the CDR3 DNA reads TGTGCCAGCAGGCGGGACTACCCCCCCTACAATGAGCAGTTCTTC.